Below are 2 T cell receptor beta chains sequenced from a single sample in a study of shared clonotypes between healthy human individuals. As defined, naive CD8 cells were CD45RO-negative and positively selected for CCR7, with terminally differentiated effector memory CD45RA+ cells excluded. Some clones are missing from TCRdb's copy, which holds only in-frame ones; the method was immunoSEQ multiplex PCR. The sample carries around 2.1 million clones, about 92% recorded once. Material: naive CD8+ T cells from PBMCs. These TCRs come from a man between 18 and 29 years old in good health. Some clones in this sample may be carry-over from other donors' samples.

The CDR3 sequence is CASSLRGQGSSDTQYF. The CDR3 DNA reads TGTGCCAGCAGTTTAAGAGGACAGGGAAGTTCCGATACGCAGTATTTT. The chain joins TRBV27 to TRBJ2-3; TRBD1 aligns across 8 bases. The V segment lost 2 bases and the J segment 6 bases; nucleotides outside the gene matches: 10. This CDR3 is 16 amino acids long. Germline V lookup: CDR1 MNHEY, CDR2 SMNVEV (reference sequence).

The chain couples TRBV28 to TRBJ2-1; D gene uncertain. V gave up 3 bases and J gave up 6 bases, with 18 bases separating them. This CDR3 spans 16 amino acids. From germline, CDR1 is MDHEN and CDR2 SYDVKM. The DNA for the CDR3 is TGTGCCAGCAGTTTGGATCTTGGGCCCTTGGGCAATGAGCAGTTCTTC. This gives the protein CASSLDLGPLGNEQFF.